The 30 T cell receptor beta chains below all came from one sample that was sequenced in a study of cytomegalovirus exposure and HLA in healthy donors. Profiled with immunoSEQ multiplex PCR; TCRdb holds only in-frame clones, not every one. Of around 300,000 clones listed, around 89% are singletons. The sequenced material came from PBMCs. These receptors all come from a woman younger than 30 in good health and CMV-seronegative.

The V gene is TRBV5-1, the J gene TRBJ2-1; 10 bases match TRBD1. The CDR3 loop spans 15 amino acids. Germline CDR1 SGHRS, CDR2 YFSETQ. Trimming cost V 4 bases and J 6 bases; bases outside gene matches: 7. DNA of the CDR3: TGCGCCAGCAGCGCGACAGGGGGCTTCGCCAATGAGCAGTTCTTC. It encodes CASSATGGFANEQFF.

The chain links TRBV5-4 to TRBJ2-5; possible D gene TRBD1, 6 bases. CDR3 length: 14 amino acids. CDR1 and CDR2 (germline): SGHNT, YYREEE (reference sequence). The V end lost 4 bases, the J end lost 3 bases, and 13 bases lay between the germline ends. CDR3 bases: TGTGCCAGCAGCCCCAGAGGGGGTGAAGAGACCCAGTACTTC. Translation gives CASSPRGGEETQYF. The full variable domain, its missing parts supplied by reference TRBV5-4 and TRBJ2-5, is ETGVTQSPTHLIKTRGQQVTLRCSSQSGHNTVSWYQQALGQGPQFIFQYYREEENGRGNFPPRFSGLQFPNYSSELNVNALELDDSALYLCASSPRGGEETQYFGPGTRLLVL.

The chain recombines TRBV7-2 with TRBJ2-7; 8 bases agree with TRBD1. CDR3 length equals 14 residues. Germline CDR1 is SGHTA and CDR2 is FQGNSA. After removal of 5 bases from V and 4 bases from J, the junction contained 7 bases not matched to a gene. For the CDR3, the DNA is TGTGCCAGCAGCCCACCGGGACAGGTTTACGAGCAGTACTTC. This codes for CASSPPGQVYEQYF.

This clone came up once. This sequence joins TRBV28 and TRBJ2-7; 8 bases agree with TRBD1. Germline loops: CDR1 MDHEN, CDR2 SYDVKM. CDR3 length: 14 amino acids. V trimming: 2 bases; J trimming: 2 bases; junction bases outside the gene matches: 2. CDR3 coding DNA: TGTGCCAGCAGTTTAACAGGGGGAGCCTACGAGCAGTACTTC. Protein: CASSLTGGAYEQYF.

This clone was detected once. This sequence joins TRBV5-6 and TRBJ1-1, with D possibly TRBD1 on 5 matching bases. Germline loops: CDR1 SGHDT, CDR2 YYEEEE. Trimming pared 3 bases from V and 5 bases from J, leaving 11 bases between. The length of the CDR3 is 13 residues. The CDR3 nucleotides are TGTGCCAGCAGCTCTCCAGGGCGTACTGAAGCTTTCTTT. Translating it yields CASSSPGRTEAFF.

The chain employs TRBV10-1 and TRBJ2-2, with D unclear. Trimming shortened V by 4 bases and J by 6 bases, and 9 bases separated the two germline ends. CDR1 and CDR2 from the germline V gene are WNHNN and SYGVQD (reference sequence). CDR3 length: 13 amino acids. CDR3 sequence (DNA): TGCGCCAGCAGTGCGAAACAGCCCGGGGAGCTGTTTTTT. Amino acid sequence: CASSAKQPGELFF.

The rearrangement uses TRBV27 and TRBJ1-5; 7 nucleotides match TRBD1. This CDR3 has 18 amino acids. Germline V gene sequence: CDR1 MNHEY, CDR2 SMNVEV (reference sequence). V was clipped by 4 bases and J by 2 bases; unmatched bases: 14. CDR3 in DNA: TGTGCCAGCAGTTCTCACGGGACAGCCCAGCTTGGCAATCAGCCCCAGCATTTT. It is translated as CASSSHGTAQLGNQPQHF.

This chain connects TRBV7-2 to TRBJ2-5; D perhaps matches TRBD2 (6 bases). CDR1 is SGHTA, CDR2 FQGNSA, per germline. Trimming stripped 5 bases from V and 5 bases from J, with 12 bases between. This CDR3 contains 13 residues. CDR3 protein: CASSPGLRETQYF. The CDR3, as DNA: TGTGCCAGCAGCCCGGGACTTCGGGAGACCCAGTACTTC. Using reference TRBV7-2 and TRBJ2-5 for the parts outside the CDR3, the full variable domain is GAGVSQSPSNKVTEKGKDVELRCDPISGHTALYWYRQSLGQGLEFLIYFQGNSAPDKSGLPSDRFSAERTGGSVSTLTIQRTQQEDSAVYLCASSPGLRETQYFGPGTRLLVL.

The chain couples TRBV5-1 to TRBJ2-3, with 10 bases identical to TRBD2. The CDR3 is 17 amino acids. The ends lost 1 base at V and 5 bases at J; junction bases unmatched: 10. Germline-derived CDR1 and CDR2 are SGHRS and YFSETQ. The CDR3 sequence is CASSLNLAGVPVDTQYF. Written as DNA, the CDR3 is TGCGCCAGCAGCTTGAACCTAGCGGGAGTTCCGGTAGATACGCAGTATTTT.

The chain links TRBV7-9 to TRBJ2-7, with 8 nucleotides matching TRBD1. Unmatched junction bases numbered 3, after V lost 2 bases and J lost 6 bases. The CDR3 consists of 13 residues. Germline values: CDR1 SEHNR, CDR2 FQNEAQ (reference sequence). The CDR3: CASSLLQGAEQYF. The CDR3 DNA follows: TGTGCCAGCAGCTTACTCCAGGGGGCCGAGCAGTACTTC.

The CDR3 loop is CASSDGGGGYEQYF. DNA for the CDR3: TGTGCCAGCAGCGATGGAGGGGGCGGGTACGAGCAGTACTTC. The V and J genes are TRBV16 and TRBJ2-7, with a weak D call TRBD1 (7 bases). Germline V gene sequence: CDR1 KGHSY, CDR2 FQNENV. There are 14 residues in the CDR3. The V end lost 5 bases, the J end lost 4 bases, and 15 bases lay between the germline ends.

The rearrangement joins TRBV5-1 to TRBJ2-3, with TRBD2 as a possible D gene (5 bases). V was trimmed by 2 bases and J by 4 bases, leaving 14 bases between them. The germline V gene encodes CDR1 SGHRS and CDR2 YFSETQ. This CDR3 spans 15 amino acids. DNA of the CDR3: TGCGCCAGCAGCTTCTCTAGCTTCGGCCCAGATACGCAGTATTTT. Translated, it gives CASSFSSFGPDTQYF. Complete variable domain (other parts from reference TRBV5-1 and TRBJ2-3): KAGVTQTPRYLIKTRGQQVTLSCSPISGHRSVSWYQQTPGQGLQFLFEYFSETQRNKGNFPGRFSGRQFSNSRSEMNVSTLELGDSALYLCASSFSSFGPDTQYFGPGTRLTVL.

The chain is built from TRBV11-2 and TRBJ1-6; the D gene is possibly TRBD1 (5 bases). The CDR3 loop spans 14 amino acids. CDR1 is SGHAT, CDR2 FQNNGV, per germline. V gave up 4 bases and J gave up 6 bases, with 10 bases separating them. This CDR3 is CASSWGRLNSPLHF. The DNA of the CDR3 is TGTGCCAGCAGCTGGGGCAGACTTAATTCACCCCTCCACTTT.

This chain links TRBV7-2 with TRBJ2-1; 11 nucleotides match TRBD2. The germline gives CDR1 SGHTA, CDR2 FQGNSA. There are 18 residues in the CDR3. V trimming: 3 bases; J trimming: 4 bases; junction bases outside the gene matches: 11. CDR3 sequence (DNA): TGTGCCAGCAGCTTTGCACTAGCGGGAGACTCGTGGTACAATGAGCAGTTCTTC. This translates into CASSFALAGDSWYNEQFF.

The chain combines TRBV7-8 with TRBJ2-7; tentative D call: TRBD2 (6 bases). The germline V gene encodes CDR1 SGHVS and CDR2 FQNEAQ. This CDR3 comprises 14 residues. V lost 1 base, J lost 1 base, and 8 bases lay in between. The CDR3 protein is CASSLVRGSYEQYF. As DNA, the CDR3 is TGTGCCAGCAGCTTAGTTCGGGGGTCCTACGAGCAGTACTTC.

The chain recombines TRBV2 with TRBJ2-6; D unclear. The V end was cut by 2 bases, the J end by 3 bases, with 5 bases between. CDR3 length: 14 residues. Germline CDR1 SNHLY, CDR2 FYNNEI. CDR3 sequence reads: CASSEMYGANVLTF. Written as DNA, the CDR3 is TGTGCCAGCAGTGAAATGTATGGGGCCAACGTCCTGACTTTC.

The chain is built from TRBV5-1 and TRBJ2-3; weak D call: TRBD1 (5 bases). The length of the CDR3 is 15 residues. The germline V gene encodes CDR1 SGHRS and CDR2 YFSETQ. Between the trimmed V and J ends, which lost 4 bases and 1 base, there was a span of 13 bases. The CDR3 sequence: CASSPGARGTDTQYF. CDR3 in DNA: TGCGCCAGCAGCCCAGGAGCCAGGGGCACAGATACGCAGTATTTT.

This sequence joins TRBV29-1 and TRBJ2-7, with D perhaps matching TRBD1 (6 bases). This CDR3 is built from 13 residues. CDR1 is SQVTM and CDR2 is ANQGSEA in the germline V gene. The V end lost 2 bases, the J end lost 0 bases, and 8 bases lay between the germline ends. CDR3 protein: CSVETGSSYEQYF. In DNA, the CDR3 is TGCAGCGTTGAAACAGGGAGCTCCTACGAGCAGTACTTC.

The chain recombines TRBV2 with TRBJ2-3, with 10 nucleotides matching TRBD1. CDR3 length: 13 residues. Germline-derived CDR1 and CDR2 are SNHLY and FYNNEI. J was trimmed by 6 bases and V by 10 bases; bases with no gene match: 7. The chain's CDR3 is CATVRDRGDTQYF. The CDR3 nucleotides read TGTGCCACCGTCCGGGACAGGGGCGATACGCAGTATTTT.

The J gene is TRBJ1-1, the V gene TRBV11-2, with D possibly being TRBD1 (5 bases). The length of the CDR3 is 12 residues. Trimming removed 8 bases at V and 3 bases at J, with 10 bases between. Germline assignment: CDR1 SGHAT and CDR2 FQNNGV. The CDR3 DNA reads as TGTGCCAGCGTCGGGGACTACACTGAAGCTTTCTTT. Residues: CASVGDYTEAFF. The full variable domain, rest sourced from reference TRBV11-2 and TRBJ1-1, is EAGVAQSPRYKIIEKRQSVAFWCNPISGHATLYWYQQILGQGPKLLIQFQNNGVVDDSQLPKDRFSAERLKGVDSTLKIQPAKLEDSAVYLCASVGDYTEAFFGQGTRLTVV.

The chain carries TRBV14 and TRBJ1-3; D is uncertain. V lost 4 bases to trimming and J lost 0 bases, with 7 bases between them. The CDR3 contains 14 residues. Germline V gene lookup returns CDR1 SGHDN and CDR2 FVKESK. Here the CDR3 reads CASSPTSSGNTIYF. The CDR3 nucleotides read TGTGCCAGCAGCCCCACAAGCTCTGGAAACACCATATATTTT.

This sequence joins TRBV29-1 and TRBJ1-2, with 7 positions matching TRBD1. Germline trimming cut 4 bases from V and 1 base from J; bases unmatched to any gene: 3. This CDR3 region has 13 residues. CDR1 and CDR2 from the germline V gene are SQVTM and ANQGSEA. CDR3 bases: TGCAGCGTTGGGACAGGAAATAACTATGGCTACACCTTC. Its translation is CSVGTGNNYGYTF. The entire variable domain, with the rest obtained from reference TRBV29-1 and TRBJ1-2, is as follows: SAVISQKPSRDICQRGTSLTIQCQVDSQVTMMFWYRQQPGQSLTLIATANQGSEATYESGFVIDKFPISRPNLTFSTLTVSNMSPEDSSIYLCSVGTGNNYGYTFGSGTRLTVV.

The chain recombines TRBV14 with TRBJ1-1, with unresolved D. Trimming removed 2 bases at V and 11 bases at J, with 12 bases between. CDR1 and CDR2 (germline): SGHDN, FVKESK. This CDR3 spans 12 amino acids. The CDR3 reads CASSQTSRGAFF. DNA for the CDR3: TGTGCCAGCAGCCAAACGTCCAGAGGGGCTTTCTTT.

The chain links TRBV5-4 to TRBJ1-3; a weak D match, TRBD1 (6 bases). This CDR3 is 16 amino acids long. Germline CDR1 reads SGHNT; CDR2 reads YYREEE (reference sequence). The germline V and J ends were trimmed by 1 base and 1 base, with 12 bases remaining between them. The CDR3 nucleotides are TGTGCCAGCAGCTTGTCGCGGGGGGCTTCTGGAAACACCATATATTTT. This encodes CASSLSRGASGNTIYF.

V usage is TRBV9 and J usage is TRBJ1-1, with D possibly being TRBD1 (6 bases). This CDR3 has 15 residues. Germline V gives CDR1 SGDLS, CDR2 YYNGEE. Trimming left V 4 bases short and J 0 bases short, with 13 bases between. CDR3 bases: TGTGCCAGCAGCCCCCCGGGACACATGAACACTGAAGCTTTCTTT. Translation gives CASSPPGHMNTEAFF.

The chain links TRBV6-6 to TRBJ1-2, with unresolved D. The germline V gene encodes CDR1 MNHNY and CDR2 SVGAGI (reference sequence). Trimming removed 7 bases from V and 4 bases from J, with 16 bases in between. CDR3 size: 14 residues. The CDR3 region has the DNA TGTGCCAGCACCAACCGAGAGGGAATCTATGGCTACACCTTC. This encodes CASTNREGIYGYTF.

V gene TRBV9 combines with J gene TRBJ2-1, with 15 bases fitting TRBD2. The CDR3 sequence is 18 residues long. CDR1 and CDR2 (germline): SGDLS, YYNGEE. With 4 bases clipped from V and 1 base from J, the junction kept 6 bases outside the gene matches. CDR3 nucleotides: TGTGCCAGCAGCTCCGGGACTAGCGGGAGGTGGTCCTACAATGAGCAGTTCTTC. This codes for CASSSGTSGRWSYNEQFF.

This CDR3 reads CSGRGQFGETQYF. CDR3 DNA sequence: TGCAGCGGCCGGGGACAGTTTGGAGAGACCCAGTACTTC. V and J are TRBV29-1 and TRBJ2-5; TRBD1 agrees at 7 bases. Germline loops: CDR1 SQVTM, CDR2 ANQGSEA. This CDR3 has 13 amino acids. J lost 4 bases, V lost 7 bases, and 9 bases had no gene match.

This chain uses TRBV27 with TRBJ1-1; 8 bases fit TRBD1. Losses at the gene ends were 2 bases for V and 4 bases for J; bases not matched to a gene: 3. Germline CDR1 is MNHEY and CDR2 is SMNVEV (reference sequence). This CDR3 spans 14 amino acids. The CDR3 sequence: CASSLTGGGTEAFF. The CDR3 coding sequence is TGTGCCAGCAGTTTAACAGGGGGGGGCACTGAAGCTTTCTTT.

Details on this clone: Germline and junction disagree at one end, which may indicate a read error. The rearrangement joins TRBV2 to TRBJ2-7; 8 bases are shared with TRBD1. Germline-derived CDR1 and CDR2 are SNHLY and FYNNEI. This CDR3 has 13 amino acids. The CDR3 is CASIEPGGHEQYF. DNA for the CDR3: TGTGCCAGCATTGAACCAGGGGGCCACGAGCAGTACTTC. The whole variable domain, remainder taken from reference TRBV2 and TRBJ2-7, is EPEVTQTPSHQVTQMGQEVILRCVPISNHLYFYWYRQILGQKVEFLVSFYNNEISEKSEIFDDQFSVERPDGSNFTLKIRSTKLEDSAMYFCASIEPGGHEQYFGPGTRLTVT.